This T cell receptor (beta chain) was observed in a study of cytomegalovirus exposure and HLA in healthy donors. Primers included in the PCR were 60 Vbeta and 13 Jbeta primers. Some clones are missing from TCRdb's copy, which holds only in-frame ones; the method was immunoSEQ multiplex PCR. The table has approximately 68,000 clones, around 79% seen once. The length of the CDR3 is 13 residues. Germline CDR1 and CDR2: LGHNA and YSLEER. V lost 4 bases to trimming and J lost 8 bases, with 14 bases between them. The chain recombines TRBV4-3 with TRBJ1-2, with a tentative D call TRBD1 (5 bases). Sequenced input: PBMCs. This receptor was obtained from a woman younger than 45 in good health and CMV-seropositive. CDR3 amino acids: CASSPGRVNGYTF. CDR3 bases: TGCGCCAGCAGCCCGGGCAGGGTGAACGGCTACACCTTC.